The 17 T cell receptor beta chains listed next were all sequenced from one sample in a study of CD8 T cells in Susac syndrome. When the RNA was reverse transcribed, random hexamers were used with an input of about 0.5 to 1 ug. TCRdb reprocessed the immunoSEQ multiplex PCR reads with MiXCR, giving one entry per CDR3 protein. The table has 150,000 or so distinct CDR3 sequences, more than 85% seen once. The specimen sequenced was CD4+ T cells from PBMCs. The origin of the receptors is a human donor with Susac syndrome.

This chain joins TRBV15 and TRBJ2-7; 7 bases fit TRBD2. The CDR3 contains 14 residues. In germline, CDR1 is LNHNV, CDR2 YYDKDF (reference sequence). After removal of 2 bases from V and 0 bases from J, the junction contained 1 base not matched to a gene. CDR3 coding DNA: TGTGCCACCAGCAGAACGGGGGGCTCCTACGAGCAGTACTTC. Its translation is CATSRTGGSYEQYF.

V is TRBV18 and J is TRBJ2-7, with 11 positions matching TRBD1. Germline CDR1 is KGHSH and CDR2 is LQKENI. Trimming cost V 2 bases and J 2 bases; bases outside gene matches: 5. The CDR3 length is 16 residues. CDR3 sequence reads: CASSPSGQGVPYEQYF. The CDR3 DNA follows: TGTGCCAGCTCACCATCGGGACAGGGGGTTCCCTACGAGCAGTACTTC.

This clonotype was seen a few times. The V call is TRBV30, the J call TRBJ1-2; D is perhaps TRBD1 (5 bases). The length of the CDR3 is 11 residues. CDR1 is GTSNPN, CDR2 SVGIG, per germline (reference sequence). Trimming shortened V by 2 bases and J by 7 bases, and 8 bases separated the two germline ends. The CDR3 here is CAWSPGGGYTF. The DNA for the CDR3 is TGTGCCTGGAGTCCCGGGGGTGGCTACACCTTC.

This rearrangement joins TRBV2 to TRBJ1-1; D is unclear. This CDR3 contains 13 residues. The V end lost 8 bases, the J end lost 1 base, and 11 bases lay between the germline ends. Germline assignment: CDR1 SNHLY and CDR2 FYNNEI. CDR3 sequence (DNA): TGTGCCAGCCAACGGGATGGGAACACTGAAGCTTTCTTT. It specifies CASQRDGNTEAFF.

The chain carries TRBV18 and TRBJ2-3, with D maybe TRBD2 (6 bases). This CDR3 is 15 amino acids long. Germline CDR1 and CDR2: KGHSH and LQKENI. Between the trimmed V and J ends, which lost 5 bases and 3 bases, there was a span of 15 bases. The CDR3 reads CASSSNGGRTDTQYF. The CDR3 nucleotides are TGTGCCAGCTCATCGAACGGGGGTAGAACAGATACGCAGTATTTT.

The gene calls are TRBV7-9 and TRBJ2-7; D is possibly TRBD2 (6 bases). The CDR3 totals 14 residues. Trimming removed 8 bases from V and 0 bases from J, with 14 bases in between. The germline CDR1 and CDR2 sequences are SEHNR and FQNEAQ (reference sequence). This chain's CDR3 is CASLAGTFSYEQYF. The CDR3 bases are TGTGCCAGCCTGGCCGGGACTTTCTCCTACGAGCAGTACTTC. Full variable domain (rest looked up from reference TRBV7-9 and TRBJ2-7): DTGVSQNPRHKITKRGQNVTFRCDPISEHNRLYWYRQTLGQGPEFLTYFQNEAQLEKSRLLSDRFSAERPKGSFSTLEIQRTEQGDSAMYLCASLAGTFSYEQYFGPGTRLTVT.

J is TRBJ2-5 and V is TRBV28; 7 bases agree with TRBD1. The CDR3 is 15 residues long. The V gene's germline CDR1 is MDHEN and CDR2 SYDVKM. With 6 bases clipped from V and 1 base from J, the junction kept 8 bases outside the gene matches. The CDR3 loop is CASRDETGIQETQYF. CDR3 bases: TGTGCCAGCAGGGACGAGACAGGGATCCAAGAGACCCAGTACTTC.

The chain couples TRBV20-1 to TRBJ2-7, with D perhaps assigned TRBD1 or TRBD2 (6 bases each). Germline V gene data show CDR1 as DFQATT and CDR2 as SNEGSKA (reference sequence). Between the trimmed V and J ends, which lost 1 base and 1 base, there was a span of 11 bases. The CDR3 totals 14 residues. CDR3 sequence (DNA): TGCAGTGCTAGAGCGGGGGCAGGGTCCTACGAGCAGTACTTC. Protein sequence: CSARAGAGSYEQYF.

This chain joins TRBV20-1 and TRBJ2-2, with 9 positions matching TRBD1. The germline V gene encodes CDR1 DFQATT and CDR2 SNEGSKA (reference sequence). This CDR3 spans 13 amino acids. Losses at the gene ends were 5 bases for V and 5 bases for J; bases not matched to a gene: 3. Here the CDR3 DNA reads TGCAGTGCTCCGGGACAGGGAACCGGGGAGCTGTTTTTT. Its protein product is CSAPGQGTGELFF.

This chain uses TRBV7-9 with TRBJ2-1, with a possible D match to TRBD1 (5 bases). V was trimmed by 3 bases and J by 5 bases, leaving 14 bases between them. CDR1 and CDR2 from the germline V gene are SEHNR and FQNEAQ (reference sequence). This CDR3 spans 15 amino acids. CDR3 sequence (DNA): TGTGCCAGCAGCTTGGGGCAATCCCCCCACAATGAGCAGTTCTTC. Its translation: CASSLGQSPHNEQFF.

This sequence joins TRBV7-2 and TRBJ2-7; D possibly corresponds to TRBD1 (5 bases). The CDR3 extends over 15 amino acids. From germline, CDR1 is SGHTA and CDR2 FQGNSA. V dropped 2 bases and J dropped 3 bases, with 14 bases sitting between them. CDR3 loop: CASSLKGSQGYEQYF. Written as DNA, the CDR3 is TGTGCCAGCAGCTTAAAAGGGTCCCAGGGCTACGAGCAGTACTTC.

The chain combines TRBV15 with TRBJ1-2; D unclear. The V gene lost 3 bases and the J gene lost 2 bases, with 13 bases spanning the gap. CDR1 is LNHNV and CDR2 is YYDKDF in the germline V gene (reference sequence). CDR3 length: 15 amino acids. The chain's CDR3 is CATSRAGPLNYGYTF. The CDR3 DNA follows: TGTGCCACCAGCAGGGCGGGTCCCCTAAACTATGGCTACACCTTC.

The table lists this clonotype with a few counts. The chain is built from TRBV4-1 and TRBJ2-1, with a weak D call TRBD1 (6 bases). The CDR3 runs 14 residues. Per the germline V gene, CDR1 is MGHRA and CDR2 is YSYEKL. The V end lost 0 bases, the J end lost 8 bases, and 11 bases lay between the germline ends. The CDR3 DNA follows: TGCGCCAGCAGCCAAGATGGCAGGGGCGATGAGCAGTTCTTC. Translated, it gives CASSQDGRGDEQFF.

This clonotype is a singleton in its sample. The J gene is TRBJ2-7, the V gene TRBV4-3; 7 nucleotides line up with TRBD1. From germline, CDR1 is LGHNA and CDR2 YSLEER. V was pared by 0 bases and J by 3 bases, with 5 bases of the junction left unmatched. The CDR3 has 15 amino acids. The chain's CDR3 is CASSQERQGFYEQYF. CDR3 bases: TGCGCCAGCAGCCAAGAAAGACAGGGCTTCTACGAGCAGTACTTC.

Written as DNA, the CDR3 is TGTGCCACCAGCAGAGATCCCGGGACAGGGAGGACAGATACGCAGTATTTT. Amino acids: CATSRDPGTGRTDTQYF. V is TRBV15 and J is TRBJ2-3; 9 bases map to TRBD1. CDR1 is LNHNV, CDR2 YYDKDF, per germline (reference sequence). V shed 0 bases, J shed 3 bases, and the junction held 7 bases outside the gene matches. The CDR3 runs 17 residues.

The chain carries TRBV4-2 and TRBJ2-5, with 14 bases fitting TRBD2. Germline CDR1 is LGHNA and CDR2 is YNFKEQ. The CDR3 length is 17 residues. V was pared by 4 bases and J by 5 bases, with 9 bases of the junction left unmatched. Written as DNA, the CDR3 is TGTGCCAGCAGCCCAGGGACTAGCGGGAGCTTTAGGGAGACCCAGTACTTC. Translated: CASSPGTSGSFRETQYF.

This rearrangement joins TRBV4-3 to TRBJ2-3, with 9 bases fitting TRBD1. The CDR3 sequence is 16 residues long. The trim removed 6 bases at V and 3 bases at J, leaving 10 bases unmatched. The V gene's germline CDR1 is LGHNA and CDR2 YSLEER. CDR3 protein: CASRRLGQGFTDTQYF. The DNA for the CDR3 is TGCGCCAGCAGACGCCTCGGACAGGGGTTTACAGATACGCAGTATTTT.